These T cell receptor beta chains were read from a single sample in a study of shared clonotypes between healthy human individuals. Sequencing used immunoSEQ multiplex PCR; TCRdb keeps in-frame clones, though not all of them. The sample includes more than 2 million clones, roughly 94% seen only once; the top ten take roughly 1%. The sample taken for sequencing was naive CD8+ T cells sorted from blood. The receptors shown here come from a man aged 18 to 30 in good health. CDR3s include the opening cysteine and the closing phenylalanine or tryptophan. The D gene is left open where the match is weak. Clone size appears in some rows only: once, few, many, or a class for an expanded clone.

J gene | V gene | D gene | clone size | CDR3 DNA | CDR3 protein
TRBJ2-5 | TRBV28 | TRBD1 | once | TGTGCCAGCAGTCCCCGACAGGGGGCTGAGACCCAGTACTTC | CASSPRQGAETQYF
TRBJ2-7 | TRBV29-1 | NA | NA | TGCAGCGTTGAAGTGGCAGGGGGCGATAGCGGGACGTACTCCTACGAGCAGTACTTC | CSVEVAGGDSGTYSYEQYF
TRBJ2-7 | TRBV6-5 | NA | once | TGTGCCAGCAGTTACGGGATAGGGACCCCGCGTTACTTC | CASSYGIGTPRYF
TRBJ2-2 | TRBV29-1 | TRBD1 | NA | TGCAGCGTGGTCGGACAGGGAAACACCGGGGAGCTGTTTTTT | CSVVGQGNTGELFF
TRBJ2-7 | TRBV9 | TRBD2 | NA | TGTGCCAGCAGCCCTGGGGGGGTTTCCTTCTCCTACGAGCAGTACTTC | CASSPGGVSFSYEQYF
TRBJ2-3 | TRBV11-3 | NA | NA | TGTGCCAGCAGCTGGGTGAGGCCCGGGACTTCCCCTAGCACAGATACGCAGTATTTT | CASSWVRPGTSPSTDTQYF
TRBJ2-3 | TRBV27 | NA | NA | TGTGCCAGCAGCCTCACCCTCGCAGATACGCAGTATTTT | CASSLTLADTQYF
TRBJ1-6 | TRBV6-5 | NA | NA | TGTGCCAGCAGTCCCGACCTCGCTCCACCCCTCCACTTT | CASSPDLAPPLHF
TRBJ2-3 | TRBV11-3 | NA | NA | TGTGCCAGCAGGCGGGGGACAGGAGGCACAGATACGCAGTATTTT | CASRRGTGGTDTQYF
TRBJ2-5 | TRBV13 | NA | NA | TGTGCCAGCAGCTTAGAGGGCTCCCAAGAGACCCAGTACTTC | CASSLEGSQETQYF
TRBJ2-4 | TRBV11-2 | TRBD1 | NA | TGTGCCAGCAGCTCGTTAGGGGGCTTGAACATTCAGTACTTC | CASSSLGGLNIQYF
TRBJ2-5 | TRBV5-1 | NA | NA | TGCGCCAGCAGCCAACCCGAACCGCTGAAGACCCAGTACTTC | CASSQPEPLKTQYF
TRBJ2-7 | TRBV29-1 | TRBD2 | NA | TGCAGCGGAGGTGGGGGGGAATCCTACGAGCAGTACTTC | CSGGGGESYEQYF
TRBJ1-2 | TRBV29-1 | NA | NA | TGCAGCGTGTGGGTAAATGCAGGGGACTATGGCTACACCTTC | CSVWVNAGDYGYTF
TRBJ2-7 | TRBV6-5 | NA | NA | TGTGCCAGCAAGTCGGGCCAGGAGCAGTACTTC | CASKSGQEQYF
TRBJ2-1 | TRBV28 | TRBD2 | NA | TGTGCCAGCAGTCATAGCGGGGGCCGGGTCAATGAGCAGTTCTTC | CASSHSGGRVNEQFF
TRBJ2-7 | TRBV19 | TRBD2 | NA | TGTGCCACGGATAGCGGGGACTACGAGCAGTACTTC | CATDSGDYEQYF
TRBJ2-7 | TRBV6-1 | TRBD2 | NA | TGTGCCAGCAGTGAAGGAACTAGCGGACCCTACGAGCAGTACTTC | CASSEGTSGPYEQYF
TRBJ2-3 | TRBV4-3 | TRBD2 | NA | TGCGCCAGCAGCCATTTCTTGGGAGGGGAAGATACGCAGTATTTT | CASSHFLGGEDTQYF
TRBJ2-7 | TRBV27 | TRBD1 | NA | TGTGCCACCGGACAGGGAGGAACCTACGAGCAGTACTTC | CATGQGGTYEQYF
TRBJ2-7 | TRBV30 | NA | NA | TGTGCCTGGAGTGCTAAAGGCCGCCCCTCCTACGAGCAGTACTTC | CAWSAKGRPSYEQYF